Listed below are T cell receptor beta chains from one sample, sequenced in a study of human T cells and chemical hapten exposure. TCRdb recomputed calls from the RACE reads with MiXCR, one row per CDR3 protein. The data show 80,000 to 100,000 distinct CDR3 sequences, 11% seen once. The material sequenced was whole blood, taken in connection with sensitization to the hapten diphenylcyclopropenone (DPC). The receptors were gathered from a woman in her 50s with alopecia areata. Some clones in this sample may be carry-over from other donors' samples. The conserved cysteine and the conserved F or W are not part of the CDR3 here.

V gene	CDR3 protein
TRBV21-1	ASSPTGRERNTGELF
TRBV19	ASSRSGREVETQY
TRBV28	ASTLGGGGGTDTQY
TRBV7-3	ASSSTGSPRGSSYNEQF
TRBV11-2	ASSSYGTSESSYEQY
TRBV7-2	ASSLAPRTSGRGTGELF
TRBV7-2	ASSLGGLLSYNEQF
TRBV7-6	ASSPRTGTTSKQY
TRBV20-1	SASPAGLSSGANVLT
TRBV29-1	SVRDRSSYGYT
TRBV19	ASSISGRAPYNEQF
TRBV5-1	ASSYSQGGYEQY
TRBV7-9	ASSLDSQTLEQF
TRBV4-3	ASSQDRGKGDTQY
TRBV7-8	ASSISGAASARYNEQF
TRBV18	ASSGVPGPLVSYNEQF
TRBV20-1	SEVSGRAGNEQF
TRBV4-2	ASSQGHEQY
TRBV24-1	ATSGPRLVGELF
TRBV28	ASTTGGVRELF
TRBV9	ASSVATGGQETQY
TRBV28	ASSLRTDYGYT
TRBV1	TSSQDGRQASSYEQY
TRBV28	ASSSNRQARMTQY
TRBV28	ASSPLSNTEAF
TRBV6-1	ASSEAGGGTEAF
TRBV29-1	SLAGASYEQY
TRBV7-9	ASSSQGEKDTQY
TRBV12-3/TRBV12-4	ASSFYRDTEAF
TRBV6-6	ASSSGLAGGPIEQY
TRBV20-1	SARDRTSPRGEQF
TRBV15	ATSSVLTSVGNEQF
TRBV9	ASSVGTSGSTDTQY
TRBV29-1	SVFTGFEQF
TRBV2	ASRSGLEDRTDTQY
TRBV20-1	SASVHGGTSSYNSPLH
TRBV30	AWESGREQY
TRBV20-1	SARWRNTGELF
TRBV20-1	SAGTSGRRDEQF
TRBV29-1	SVVRTGQETQY
TRBV7-8	ASSLARGRNEAF
TRBV10-3	AISSREGSHEQY
TRBV7-2	ASSRPYTDTQY
TRBV5-6	ASSLGQGPAA
TRBV7-2	ASSSGLAGIEQY
TRBV19	ASTGGLAKNIQY
TRBV29-1	SVRDQASTDTQY
TRBV29-1	SVMTLSYNEQF
TRBV6-2/TRBV6-3	ASSYLAGGPFEQY
TRBV30	AWSGRGSGRPDTQY
TRBV4-1	ASSQDQAPSGRRIEQF
TRBV7-2	ASSLRVASGSLGNSEQF